This TCR beta chain emerged from a study of blood T cells in healthy people across ages. General study findings and limits: A roughly linear fall in TCR beta diversity per million T cells was seen with increasing age.

The CDR3 has 12 residues. The V gene lost 2 bases and the J gene lost 6 bases, with 7 bases spanning the gap. Germline V lookup: CDR1 SNHLY, CDR2 FYNNEI. Sample-barcoded 5' priming and a J-beta primer mix drove a second PCR of roughly 6 to 12 cycles. TCRdb re-analysed the 5' RACE reads in MiXCR, keeping a single row per CDR3 protein. This table has hundreds of thousands of distinct CDR3 sequences, around 54% appearing once. This clonotype occurred many times. Its antigen is not identified. The receptor was isolated from a man in his sixties in good health. Sequencing was carried out using blood. V usage is TRBV2 and J usage is TRBJ2-5; D is perhaps TRBD1 or TRBD2 (5 bases each). CDR3 nucleotides: TGTGCCAGCAGTGAATTGGGACAGACCCAGTACTTC. This encodes CASSELGQTQYF.